The T cell receptor beta chain under discussion was sequenced for a study of blood T cell repertoires in COVID-19 (dated by TCRdb to about 2020). Background for the entire study: Samples covering the acute and convalescent phases of COVID-19 were provided by collaborators in the United States, Italy and Spain. The material from the prospective study consisted of cDNA or gDNA derived from T cells, B-cell-depleted T cells, or PBMCs. The dataset comprised deeply sampled blood TCRbeta repertoires from subjects exposed to, actively infected with, or recovered from COVID-19. The repertoires were released in a freely available public database intended as a resource for research on the immune response to SARS-CoV-2. The samples were drawn from the first 160 participants of the ongoing ImmuneRACE study and from 1,254 subjects provided by 6 global collaborators. Nearly every sample came with metadata listing a de-identified subject ID, COVID-19 status, age in years and sex. Where available, HLA class I and class II types were obtained from metadata supplied by the sample provider rather than from assay-based typing. Results the study describes overall, beyond this receptor: The amount of clinical and demographic metadata varied by source and participant and was provided uncurated.

The collaborating institutions used their own protocols to collect whole blood in K2EDTA tubes. For TCRbeta analysis, collaborator samples were shipped as frozen whole blood, as isolated PBMCs, or as DNA extracted from either sample type. V loses 1 base of germline sequence and J loses 2 bases, and the interval between the two ends is 15 bases. CDR3 length: 18 amino acids, cysteine to phenylalanine. The entry retains the CDR3 DNA only, 54 bases that are in frame from base 1. Reading the germline V gene gives CDR1 SGHVS and CDR2 FQNEAQ. The immunoSEQ Assay, a bias-controlled multiplex PCR, was used to amplify TCRbeta CDR3 regions from genomic DNA. The paper's data handling went like this. The number of nucleated cells in each sample was estimated from the amplification of reference gene primers within the assay. Sequence reads were collapsed and filtered to measure the absolute abundance of every unique TCRbeta CDR3 rearrangement. For each sample, productive Simpson clonality was calculated by taking the square root of Simpson's diversity index across productive rearrangements. TCRdb obtained this table from immuneACCESS and retained in-frame rearrangements with V and J assigned. These tables miss some clones; where compared with another copy, unresolved V genes account for less than half of the shortfall, and the remainder is unexplained. D and trimming come from the DNA, and the V and J calls and clone size come from that table. The sample table records around 60,000 clones; 70% to 90% of these occur just once. The ten largest make up approximately 15% of the sample.

A note on this clone: Its cognate antigen has yet to be identified. Base qualities are not provided; no much larger clone lies one nucleotide away.

Sequenced input: peripheral blood. This sequence originates from a human donor in a cohort sampled during active COVID-19. The chain is encoded by TRBV7-8 joined to TRBJ2-6; D gene: possibly TRBD2, on 5 matching bases. Read as DNA, the sequence is TGTGCCAGCAGCTTAGTCGGGCTGGACTTGGCTGGGGCCAACGTCCTGACTTTC. Its translation reads: CASSLVGLDLAGANVLTF.